This paragraph reports one T cell receptor (beta chain). The antigen remains unidentified. Splitting of CD4+ cells produced CD45RA+ naive and CD45RA-negative memory subsets. This sample was included in a study of shared clonotypes between healthy human individuals. Across the study: Donor ages ranged 18 to 49 years: two women, a few men.

Whole-study results and caveats: In general, naive subsets displayed greater estimated richness than memory subsets did.

Profiling relied on immunoSEQ multiplex PCR, and the TCRdb table lists in-frame clones only, not all of them. The data hold over a million clones, with approximately 96% observed a single time. This receptor was taken from a man younger than 45 in good health. Sample: naive CD4+ T cells sorted from blood. Regarding subset: CD45RA+ positively selected.

For the CDR3, the DNA is TGTGCCAGCAGCTTATCCACAGGGGGCATCTACTACGAGCAGTACTTC. It yields the protein CASSLSTGGIYYEQYF. The rearrangement links TRBV5-5 to TRBJ2-7, with TRBD1 matching 9 bases. Germline CDR1 and CDR2: SGHKS and YYEKEE (reference sequence). V trimming: 2 bases; J trimming: 3 bases; junction bases outside the gene matches: 9. The CDR3 extends over 16 amino acids.